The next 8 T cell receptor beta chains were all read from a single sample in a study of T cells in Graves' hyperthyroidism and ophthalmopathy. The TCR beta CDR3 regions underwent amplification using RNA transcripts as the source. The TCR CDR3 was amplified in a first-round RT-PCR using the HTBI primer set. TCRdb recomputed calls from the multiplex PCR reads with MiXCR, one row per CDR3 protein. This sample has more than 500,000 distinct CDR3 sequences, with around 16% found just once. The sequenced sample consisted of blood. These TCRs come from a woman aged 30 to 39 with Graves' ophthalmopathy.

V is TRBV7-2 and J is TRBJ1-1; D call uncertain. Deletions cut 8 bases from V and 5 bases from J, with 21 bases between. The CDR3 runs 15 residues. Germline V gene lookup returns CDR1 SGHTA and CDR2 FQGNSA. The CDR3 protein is CASGETRGVGTEAFF. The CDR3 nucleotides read TGTGCCAGCGGAGAAACCCGGGGAGTAGGAACTGAAGCTTTCTTT.

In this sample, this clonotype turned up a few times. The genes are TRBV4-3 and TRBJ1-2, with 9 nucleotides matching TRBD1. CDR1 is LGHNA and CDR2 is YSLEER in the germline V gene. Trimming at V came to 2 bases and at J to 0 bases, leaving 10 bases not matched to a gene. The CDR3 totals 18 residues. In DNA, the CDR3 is TGCGCCAGCAGCCAAAAACCGGGACAGGGTCTAGCTAACTATGGCTACACCTTC. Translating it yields CASSQKPGQGLANYGYTF.

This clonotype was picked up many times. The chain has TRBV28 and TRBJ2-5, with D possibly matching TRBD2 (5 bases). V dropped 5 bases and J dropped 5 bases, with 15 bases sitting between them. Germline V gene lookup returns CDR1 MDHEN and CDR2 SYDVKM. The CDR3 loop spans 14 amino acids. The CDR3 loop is CASSPPPRRETQYF. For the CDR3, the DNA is TGTGCCAGCAGTCCGCCACCCCGGAGGGAGACCCAGTACTTC.

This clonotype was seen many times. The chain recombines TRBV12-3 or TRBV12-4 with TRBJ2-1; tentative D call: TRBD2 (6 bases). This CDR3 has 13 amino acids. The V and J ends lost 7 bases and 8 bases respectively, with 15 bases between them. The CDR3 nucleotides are TGTGCCAGCACCCCATCCTGGGAGGATGAGCAGTTCTTC. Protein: CASTPSWEDEQFF.

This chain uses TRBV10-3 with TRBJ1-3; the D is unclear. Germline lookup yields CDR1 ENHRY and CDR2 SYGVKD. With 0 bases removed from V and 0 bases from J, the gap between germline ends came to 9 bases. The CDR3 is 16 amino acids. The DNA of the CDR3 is TGTGCCATCAGTGAGTCGTTGGGCGGCTCTGGAAACACCATATATTTT. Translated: CAISESLGGSGNTIYF.

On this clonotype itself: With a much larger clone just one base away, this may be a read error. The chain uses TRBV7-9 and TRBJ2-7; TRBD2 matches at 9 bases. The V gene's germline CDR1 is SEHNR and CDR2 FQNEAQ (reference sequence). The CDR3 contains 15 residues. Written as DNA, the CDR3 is TGTGCCAGCAGCTTAGTTAGCGGGAGAGGCCACGAGCAGCACTTC. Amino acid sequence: CASSLVSGRGHEQHF.

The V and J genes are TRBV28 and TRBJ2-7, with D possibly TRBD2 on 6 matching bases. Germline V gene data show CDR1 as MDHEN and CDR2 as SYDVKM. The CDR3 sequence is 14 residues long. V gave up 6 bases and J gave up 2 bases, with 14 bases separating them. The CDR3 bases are TGTGCCAGCAGCTGGGAGGTATTCCCCTACGAGCAGTACTTC. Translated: CASSWEVFPYEQYF. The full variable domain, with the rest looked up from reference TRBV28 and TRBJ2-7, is DVKVTQSSRYLVKRTGEKVFLECVQDMDHENMFWYRQDPGLGLRLIYFSYDVKMKEKGDIPEGYSVSREKKERFSLILESASTNQTSMYLCASSWEVFPYEQYFGPGTRLTVT.

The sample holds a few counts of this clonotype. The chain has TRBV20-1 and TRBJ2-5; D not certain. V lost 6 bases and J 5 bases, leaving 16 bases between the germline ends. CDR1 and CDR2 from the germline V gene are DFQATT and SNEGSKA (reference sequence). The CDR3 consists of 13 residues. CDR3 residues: CSANVGFRETQYF. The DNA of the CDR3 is TGCAGTGCCAATGTAGGGTTTCGCGAGACCCAGTACTTC.